This T cell receptor (beta chain) was recovered during a study of metastatic and nonmetastatic thyroid tumors. MiXCR reprocessed the PCR reads for TCRdb. Among more than 20,000 clones listed, roughly 24% were seen once. No treatment had been given to any patient before thyroid surgery. This clone has ten or more counts. Unmatched junction bases numbered 14, after V lost 3 bases and J lost 0 bases. The CDR3 contains 19 residues. Germline V lookup: CDR1 SGHKS, CDR2 YYEKEE (reference sequence). This sequence was found in a female donor with papillary thyroid cancer or a benign thyroid nodule (not recorded which). Some clones in this sample may be carry-over from other donors' samples. V gene TRBV5-5 combines with J gene TRBJ2-1, with TRBD2 identical over 8 bases. The source material was tumor tissue. The CDR3 here is CASSWRGLEGGRSYNEQFF. The CDR3 DNA reads TGTGCCAGCAGCTGGCGGGGACTAGAGGGGGGACGCTCCTACAATGAGCAGTTCTTC.